The entry below gives a single T cell receptor (beta chain) sequence along with its context. Trimming removed 2 bases from V and 5 bases from J; junction bases left unmatched: 6. Germline V gene data show CDR1 as GTSNPN and CDR2 as SVGIG (reference sequence). The CDR3 is 15 residues long. These data come from a study of blood T cell repertoires in COVID-19. Background on the study: Samples taken during acute and convalescent COVID-19 were collected in the United States, Italy and Spain. In each case, the material was cDNA or gDNA derived from T cells, B-cell-depleted T cells, or PBMCs.

Original analysis: How many nucleated cells were present was estimated from reference gene primer amplification. Measured with immunoSEQ multiplex PCR; TCRdb has only the in-frame clones, and not every one. For V, J and clone size, that table is used; D and trimming come from the DNA. Of over 85,000 clones listed, 65% to 80% are singletons. The specimen was peripheral blood. This sequence originates from a woman in her sixties with acute or convalescent COVID-19. This chain connects TRBV30 to TRBJ2-2; 9 nucleotides match TRBD1. The CDR3 reads CAWSKKGTGTGELFF. The CDR3 nucleotides read TGTGCCTGGAGTAAAAAGGGGACAGGGACCGGGGAGCTGTTTTTT.